The next 29 T cell receptor beta chains were all read from a single sample in a study of technical replicates of blood from several donors. Here immunoSEQ multiplex PCR was the method, and the copy in TCRdb shows in-frame clones only, minus some. This repertoire shows more than 15,000 clones, under 90% found once; its top ten account for roughly a tenth. Sequenced: PBMCs. These receptors originate from a human donor in good health. Some clones in this sample may be carry-over from other donors' samples.

The chain combines TRBV27 with TRBJ1-2, with TRBD1 matching over 9 bases. There are 15 residues in the CDR3. CDR1 is MNHEY, CDR2 SMNVEV, per germline (reference sequence). After removal of 0 bases from V and 5 bases from J, the junction contained 4 bases not matched to a gene. The CDR3 nucleotides are TGTGCCAGCAGTTTATCCCCGACAGGGGGTTATGGCTACACCTTC. This translates into CASSLSPTGGYGYTF.

The chain recombines TRBV4-2 with TRBJ2-7; 11 bases map to TRBD2. The CDR3 totals 15 residues. Germline CDR1 is LGHNA and CDR2 is YNFKEQ. The V segment lost 0 bases and the J segment 4 bases; nucleotides outside the gene matches: 2. CDR3 DNA: TGTGCCAGCAGCCAAGATACTAGCGGGAGTTACGAGCAGTACTTC. Its protein is CASSQDTSGSYEQYF.

This clone was counted between two and nine times. In DNA, the CDR3 is TGTGCCACCGGGGACACAACGAGGTACAATGAGCAGTTCTTC. It yields the protein CATGDTTRYNEQFF. The rearrangement joins TRBV28 to TRBJ2-1; a weak D match, TRBD1 (6 bases). The CDR3 is 14 residues long. V was trimmed by 10 bases and J by 4 bases, leaving 17 bases between them. CDR1 is MDHEN and CDR2 is SYDVKM in the germline V gene.

The chain carries TRBV5-1 and TRBJ2-1; perhaps TRBD2 as D (7 bases). Trimming took off 1 base at V and 4 bases at J, with 18 bases between the two ends. CDR1 and CDR2 (germline): SGHRS, YFSETQ. The CDR3 covers 17 residues. The CDR3 nucleotides are TGCGCCAGCAGCTTGCTTTGGTGGGGGGGCGATTACAATGAGCAGTTCTTC. This encodes CASSLLWWGGDYNEQFF.

This clone appeared a single time. This sequence joins TRBV27 and TRBJ2-1; 7 bases are a match to TRBD2. The trim removed 1 base at V and 6 bases at J, leaving 9 bases unmatched. This CDR3 has 16 residues. Germline V gene sequence: CDR1 MNHEY, CDR2 SMNVEV (reference sequence). In nucleotides, the CDR3 is TGTGCCAGCAGTTTATTAGGCGGGAGTCTTTTCAATGAGCAGTTCTTC. Its protein is CASSLLGGSLFNEQFF.

This clone was detected only once. The V call is TRBV18, the J call TRBJ1-2; maybe TRBD1 (5 bases). The CDR3 has 14 amino acids. Germline V CDR1 and CDR2: KGHSH, LQKENI. Trimming removed 3 bases from V and 2 bases from J, with 10 bases in between. CDR3 loop: CASSPLDTNYGYTF. CDR3 DNA: TGTGCCAGCTCACCGTTGGACACCAACTATGGCTACACCTTC.

The chain recombines TRBV14 with TRBJ2-7, with 9 nucleotides matching TRBD1. The V and J ends lost 4 bases and 4 bases, in that order; junction bases with no gene match: 5. The CDR3 spans 14 residues. CDR1 is SGHDN and CDR2 is FVKESK in the germline V gene. The CDR3, as DNA: TGTGCCAGCAGCCCGGACAGGGGTTGGTACGAGCAGTACTTC. This translates into CASSPDRGWYEQYF.

This clone has a single count. V and J are TRBV11-2 and TRBJ2-2, with D perhaps TRBD2 (6 bases). Germline-derived CDR1 and CDR2 are SGHAT and FQNNGV. The CDR3 extends over 15 amino acids. V lost 6 bases and J lost 2, with 13 bases in between. CDR3 loop: CASRPGLTNTGELFF. The DNA of the CDR3 is TGTGCCAGCAGGCCTGGACTAACTAACACCGGGGAGCTGTTTTTT.

This chain connects TRBV6-5 to TRBJ2-3; possibly TRBD2 for D (6 bases). The ends were cut back, 5 bases at V and 1 base at J, with 13 bases in the middle. The CDR3 is made up of 15 amino acids. CDR1 is MNHEY, CDR2 SVGAGI, per germline. The CDR3 DNA is TGTGCCAGCAGTCGAACTAGCATAGGCACAGATACGCAGTATTTT. As protein: CASSRTSIGTDTQYF.

V and J are TRBV27 and TRBJ1-1; D unclear. V was clipped by 0 bases and J by 4 bases, with 9 bases between them. The germline V gene encodes CDR1 MNHEY and CDR2 SMNVEV (reference sequence). This CDR3 contains 14 residues. The CDR3, as DNA: TGTGCCAGCAGTTTATCGTTGGGAGTCACTGAAGCTTTCTTT. It specifies CASSLSLGVTEAFF.

The V gene is TRBV30, the J gene TRBJ2-4; TRBD1 matches 7 bases. Trimming at V came to 0 bases and at J to 1 base, leaving 6 bases not matched to a gene. The CDR3 is 16 amino acids. CDR1 GTSNPN and CDR2 SVGIG come from the germline V gene (reference sequence). In DNA, the CDR3 is TGTGCCTGGAGTGTAGGGGGCCCCTATGCCAAAAACATTCAGTACTTC. Its translation is CAWSVGGPYAKNIQYF.

The chain has TRBV19 and TRBJ2-1; D is perhaps TRBD2 (7 bases). Germline CDR1 and CDR2: LNHDA and SQIVND (reference sequence). The CDR3 covers 14 residues. V was shortened by 2 bases and J by 5 bases, with 10 bases between the two germline ends. The CDR3 DNA sequence: TGTGCCAGTAGTATACTAGGGGGGGACAATGAGCAGTTCTTC. Protein: CASSILGGDNEQFF.

The V call is TRBV6-4, the J call TRBJ2-2, with 7 bases lining up with TRBD1. After removal of 10 bases from V and 4 bases from J, the junction contained 9 bases not matched to a gene. CDR1 and CDR2 (germline): MRHNA, SNTAGT. The CDR3 totals 14 residues. The CDR3 DNA sequence: TGTGCCATTTCTACAGGGGTTTTCACCGGGGAGCTGTTTTTT. The encoded protein is CAISTGVFTGELFF.

In its sample, this clone ranks as medium-sized. The V gene is TRBV5-4, the J gene TRBJ1-1; 7 bases align to TRBD1. Looked up from germline, CDR1 is SGHNT and CDR2 is YYREEE (reference sequence). V dropped 7 bases and J dropped 0; count of bases not matched to a gene: 12. CDR3 size: 16 residues. CDR3: CASQITGDLMNTEAFF. DNA for the CDR3: TGTGCCAGCCAGATAACAGGGGACCTCATGAACACTGAAGCTTTCTTT. The full variable domain, rest sourced from reference TRBV5-4 and TRBJ1-1, is ETGVTQSPTHLIKTRGQQVTLRCSSQSGHNTVSWYQQALGQGPQFIFQYYREEENGRGNFPPRFSGLQFPNYSSELNVNALELDDSALYLCASQITGDLMNTEAFFGQGTRLTVV.

This sequence joins TRBV9 and TRBJ2-3; TRBD2 matches 10 bases. The CDR3 is 16 amino acids. V dropped 0 bases and J dropped 2; count of bases not matched to a gene: 3. Germline V gives CDR1 SGDLS, CDR2 YYNGEE. The CDR3, as DNA: TGTGCCAGCAGCGTAGTTGGACTAGCGGTCACAGATACGCAGTATTTT. This sequence encodes CASSVVGLAVTDTQYF.

The J gene is TRBJ2-1, the V gene TRBV5-1, with a weak D call TRBD2 (5 bases). V lost 4 bases to trimming and J lost 2 bases, with 16 bases between them. The CDR3 covers 16 residues. CDR1 is SGHRS and CDR2 is YFSETQ in the germline V gene. This chain's CDR3 is CASSPDPPGAYNEQFF. The CDR3 nucleotides are TGCGCCAGCAGCCCAGACCCGCCCGGGGCCTACAATGAGCAGTTCTTC.

The chain recombines TRBV15 with TRBJ2-1; 10 bases match TRBD2. CDR1 and CDR2 (germline): LNHNV, YYDKDF (reference sequence). This CDR3 has 15 amino acids. V dropped 0 bases and J dropped 6; count of bases not matched to a gene: 2. The DNA for the CDR3 is TGTGCCACCAGCAGAGAAGCGGGAGGGAGCAATGAGCAGTTCTTC. Translation gives CATSREAGGSNEQFF.

This chain uses TRBV5-6 with TRBJ2-7; TRBD1 agrees at 8 bases. Germline values: CDR1 SGHDT, CDR2 YYEEEE. This CDR3 has 14 residues. The V gene end was trimmed by 4 bases and the J gene end by 5 bases; junction bases not matched to a gene: 8. DNA of the CDR3: TGTGCCAGCAGCGGCAGGACAGGGTCCCACGAGCAGTACTTC. Protein product: CASSGRTGSHEQYF.

This clone was observed a handful of times. Relative to the germline gene, one junction end is altered; a read error may explain this. The chain links TRBV11-1 to TRBJ1-1, with a possible D match to TRBD1 (5 bases). CDR1 SGHAT and CDR2 FQDESV come from the germline V gene (reference sequence). The CDR3 has 12 amino acids. The CDR3 reads CASSKQWGDLVF. The CDR3 DNA follows: TGTGCCAGCAGCAAACAGTGGGGGGATCTAGTCTTT.

The CDR3 region is CASSPLVGTDTQYF. DNA for the CDR3: TGTGCCAGCTCACCTCTAGTGGGTACAGATACGCAGTATTTT. The V gene is TRBV18, the J gene TRBJ2-3, with D unclear. The CDR3 totals 14 residues. Germline V gene data show CDR1 as KGHSH and CDR2 as LQKENI. V lost 3 bases and J lost 3, with 10 bases in between.

The table lists this clone with a count of one. V gene TRBV27 combines with J gene TRBJ2-1, with D perhaps TRBD1 (6 bases). CDR3 length: 16 residues. Germline V lookup: CDR1 MNHEY, CDR2 SMNVEV (reference sequence). The V end was cut by 6 bases, the J end by 6 bases, with 21 bases between. The CDR3 bases are TGTGCCAGCAGGCCCGACAGGCCGTGGGGGAGCAATGAGCAGTTCTTC. This sequence encodes CASRPDRPWGSNEQFF.

The CDR3 nucleotides are TGTGCCACCCGAAGCGAAGGGGGTAATCAGCCCCAGCATTTT. Translating it yields CATRSEGGNQPQHF. The chain employs TRBV10-3 and TRBJ1-5; perhaps TRBD1 as D (6 bases). Germline CDR1 ENHRY, CDR2 SYGVKD. This CDR3 is built from 14 residues. V was clipped by 10 bases and J by 4 bases, with 17 bases between them.

The chain joins TRBV10-3 to TRBJ1-1; D is ambiguous. The CDR3 loop spans 13 amino acids. V was cut by 5 bases and J by 1 base, with 8 bases left in between. Germline V lookup: CDR1 ENHRY, CDR2 SYGVKD. CDR3 bases: TGTGCCATCAGTCTGAGAGAGAACACTGAAGCTTTCTTT. This translates into CAISLRENTEAFF.

This rearrangement joins TRBV18 to TRBJ1-2; D possibly corresponds to TRBD1 (6 bases). The CDR3 spans 14 residues. Germline values: CDR1 KGHSH, CDR2 LQKENI. Trimming left V 1 base short and J 3 bases short, with 9 bases between. This chain's CDR3 is CASSPRSGDYGYTF. CDR3 coding DNA: TGTGCCAGCTCACCACGGTCAGGGGACTATGGCTACACCTTC.

This clone was seen a few times. The chain uses TRBV30 and TRBJ1-1; unclear D gene. CDR3 size: 14 residues. Trimming cost V 2 bases and J 3 bases, with 13 bases left between them. Germline assignment: CDR1 GTSNPN and CDR2 SVGIG (reference sequence). CDR3 amino acids: CAWSPGVQDTEAFF. DNA for the CDR3: TGTGCCTGGAGTCCGGGAGTTCAGGACACTGAAGCTTTCTTT.

This clone was found once. The gene calls are TRBV4-3 and TRBJ2-7; 8 bases are shared with TRBD2. Germline CDR1 reads LGHNA; CDR2 reads YSLEER. Trimming at V came to 1 base and at J to 2 bases, leaving 4 bases not matched to a gene. This CDR3 region has 15 residues. CDR3 sequence: CASSQGLAWAYEQYF. CDR3 DNA sequence: TGCGCCAGCAGCCAAGGACTAGCGTGGGCCTACGAGCAGTACTTC.

V gene TRBV12-5 combines with J gene TRBJ2-1; possibly TRBD1 for D (6 bases). Between the trimmed V and J ends, which lost 3 bases and 1 base, there was a span of 16 bases. The CDR3 covers 17 residues. Germline CDR1 LGHNT, CDR2 FRNRAP. The CDR3 is CASGFWVGASSYNEQFF. Written as DNA, the CDR3 is TGTGCTAGTGGTTTTTGGGTGGGGGCCAGTTCCTACAATGAGCAGTTCTTC. Drawing the rest from reference TRBV12-5 and TRBJ2-1, the complete variable domain is DARVTQTPRHKVTEMGQEVTMRCQPILGHNTVFWYRQTMMQGLELLAYFRNRAPLDDSGMPKDRFSAEMPDATLATLKIQPSEPRDSAVYFCASGFWVGASSYNEQFFGPGTRLTVL.

The chain carries TRBV5-1 and TRBJ1-2, with D hard to call. V was pared by 0 bases and J by 4 bases, with 7 bases between. The CDR3 runs 13 residues. CDR1 and CDR2 (germline): SGHRS, YFSETQ. The CDR3, as DNA: TGCGCCAGCAGCTTGGATGGGAGCTATGGCTACACCTTC. Protein: CASSLDGSYGYTF.

The chain couples TRBV7-6 to TRBJ2-1, with TRBD2 matching over 11 bases. Germline-derived CDR1 and CDR2 are SGHVS and FNYEAQ. The CDR3 length is 17 residues. After removal of 1 base from V and 7 bases from J, the junction contained 9 bases not matched to a gene. Here the CDR3 DNA reads TGTGCCAGCAGCTTAGAACTAGCGGGAGATGGTACGAATGAGCAGTTCTTC. It translates to CASSLELAGDGTNEQFF.